Sequencing of this T cell receptor (beta chain) was carried out in a study of blood T cell repertoires in COVID-19. At the level of the study: Acute-phase and convalescent COVID-19 samples originated in the United States, Italy and Spain. PBMCs, B-cell-depleted T cells, or T cells provided the cDNA or gDNA that made up the material.

This CDR3 spans 13 amino acids. V lost 4 bases to trimming and J lost 7 bases, with 13 bases between them. Original processing notes: Estimation of nucleated cell counts relied on the amplification of reference gene primers. Repertoires were generated with immunoSEQ multiplex PCR, while TCRdb's copy carries only in-frame clones and drops some. V and J calls plus clone size are reproduced from that table; the DNA served to infer D and trimming. The sample comprises around 500,000 clones, 80% to 90% of which are singletons, and approximately 2.9% rests with the top ten. This rearrangement joins TRBV12-3 or TRBV12-4 to TRBJ1-2, with D unresolved. The TCR comes from a human donor in a cohort sampled during active COVID-19. Sequenced material: peripheral blood. In DNA, the CDR3 is TGTGCCAGCAGTTACATATCAATCAGTGGCTACACCTTC. Translating it yields CASSYISISGYTF.